The 10 T cell receptor beta chains reported below all come from one sample, sequenced in a study of control samples from healthy donors and cancer patients. Repertoires were generated with immunoSEQ multiplex PCR, while TCRdb's copy carries only in-frame clones and drops some. This sample yields nearly 40,000 clones, of which 90% to 95% are seen a single time; 3% to 4.5% belongs to the top ten. The sequencing sample was made of blood. All receptors come from a woman in her fifties or sixties in good health.

This sequence joins TRBV12-3 or TRBV12-4 and TRBJ1-2; maybe TRBD1 (5 bases). V was cut by 3 bases and J by 3 bases, with 8 bases left in between. The length of the CDR3 is 13 residues. CDR3 amino acids: CASSFRGDYGYTF. CDR3 bases: TGTGCCAGCAGTTTTAGGGGTGACTATGGCTACACCTTC.

J is TRBJ2-3 and V is TRBV28; no definite D call. The CDR3 has 14 residues. Germline lookup yields CDR1 MDHEN and CDR2 SYDVKM. Deletions cut 6 bases from V and 7 bases from J, with 17 bases between. CDR3 in DNA: TGTGCCAGCAGGTTAGGGAAGTCGGTGTATACGCAGTATTTT. It yields the protein CASRLGKSVYTQYF.

The J gene is TRBJ1-1, the V gene TRBV29-1, with D hard to call. The CDR3 loop spans 11 amino acids. The ends were cut back, 4 bases at V and 3 bases at J, with 6 bases in the middle. Germline CDR1 is SQVTM and CDR2 is ANQGSEA. CDR3 in DNA: TGCAGCGTTGCTAAAGACACTGAAGCTTTCTTT. It codes for CSVAKDTEAFF.

This clone was detected only once. The chain has TRBV18 and TRBJ1-1; D call uncertain. CDR1 is KGHSH and CDR2 is LQKENI in the germline V gene. CDR3 size: 15 residues. The ends were cut back, 2 bases at V and 5 bases at J, with 15 bases in the middle. Here the CDR3 reads CASSPGPQAGTEAFF. The CDR3 bases are TGTGCCAGCTCACCAGGACCCCAAGCAGGTACTGAAGCTTTCTTT.

J is TRBJ1-1 and V is TRBV5-4, with D hard to call. CDR1 is SGHNT, CDR2 YYREEE, per germline (reference sequence). The CDR3 length is 12 residues. V gave up 4 bases and J gave up 6 bases, with 10 bases separating them. In DNA form, the CDR3 reads TGTGCCAGCAGCCCCGGAGAAGCTGAAGCTTTCTTT. This codes for CASSPGEAEAFF. The full variable domain, with the rest looked up from reference TRBV5-4 and TRBJ1-1, is ETGVTQSPTHLIKTRGQQVTLRCSSQSGHNTVSWYQQALGQGPQFIFQYYREEENGRGNFPPRFSGLQFPNYSSELNVNALELDDSALYLCASSPGEAEAFFGQGTRLTVV.

V gene TRBV27 combines with J gene TRBJ1-2; D not certain. Trimming removed 3 bases at V and 7 bases at J, with 18 bases between. The CDR3 covers 15 residues. From germline, CDR1 is MNHEY and CDR2 SMNVEV (reference sequence). The CDR3 DNA is TGTGCCAGCAGTTTTCTCGGCAGAAGGGTGGTTGGCTACACCTTC. It specifies CASSFLGRRVVGYTF.

The chain's CDR3 is CASSSPGGSYEQYF. CDR3 coding DNA: TGTGCCAGCAGCTCCCCGGGGGGGAGCTACGAGCAGTACTTC. This rearrangement joins TRBV6-5 to TRBJ2-7, with TRBD2 matching over 8 bases. The V gene end was trimmed by 6 bases and the J gene end by 3 bases; junction bases not matched to a gene: 7. This CDR3 is built from 14 residues. Germline V lookup: CDR1 MNHEY, CDR2 SVGAGI.

The chain couples TRBV30 to TRBJ1-1, with a weak D call TRBD1 (6 bases). The CDR3 is 14 residues long. V lost 7 bases to trimming and J lost 2 bases, with 17 bases between them. Per germline, CDR1 GTSNPN and CDR2 SVGIG (reference sequence). The CDR3: CALIRGVGNTEAFF. The CDR3 nucleotides are TGTGCCTTAATCAGGGGCGTCGGAAACACTGAAGCTTTCTTT.

The chain carries TRBV7-8 and TRBJ1-5; TRBD1 matches 9 bases. Looked up from germline, CDR1 is SGHVS and CDR2 is FQNEAQ. The CDR3 is made up of 15 amino acids. Trimming removed 5 bases from V and 5 bases from J; junction bases left unmatched: 7. Written as DNA, the CDR3 is TGTGCCAGCAGCGCGGGACAGGGATATTATCAGCCCCAGCATTTT. Translated, it gives CASSAGQGYYQPQHF.

The CDR3 DNA follows: TGTGCCATCAGCCCCGACGGCAGGGGACTGTTTTTT. Its translation is CAISPDGRGLFF. The chain is built from TRBV10-3 and TRBJ1-4, with TRBD1 as a possible D gene (6 bases). Germline CDR1 and CDR2: ENHRY and SYGVKD. V lost 6 bases, J lost 13 bases, and 15 bases lay in between. The CDR3 is made up of 12 amino acids.